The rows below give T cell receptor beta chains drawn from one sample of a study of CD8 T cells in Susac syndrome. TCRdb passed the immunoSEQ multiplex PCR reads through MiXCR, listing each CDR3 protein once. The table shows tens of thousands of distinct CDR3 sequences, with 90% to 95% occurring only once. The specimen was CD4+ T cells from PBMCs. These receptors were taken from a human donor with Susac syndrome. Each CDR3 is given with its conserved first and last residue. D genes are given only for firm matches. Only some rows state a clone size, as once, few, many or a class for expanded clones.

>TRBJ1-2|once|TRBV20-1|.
CSADLGGAGGYTF
TGCAGTGCAGACCTCGGGGGCGCTGGGGGCTACACCTTC
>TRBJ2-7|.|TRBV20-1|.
CSARPPGAPYEQYF
TGCAGTGCTAGACCCCCGGGTGCTCCCTACGAGCAGTACTTC
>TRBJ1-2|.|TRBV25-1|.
CASSLGVGGYTF
TGTGCCAGCAGCCTCGGGGTCGGCGGCTACACCTTC
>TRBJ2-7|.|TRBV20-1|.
CSAPDDSHGLEQYF
TGCAGTGCTCCTGACGACTCCCATGGGCTCGAGCAGTACTTC
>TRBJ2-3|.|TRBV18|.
CASSPKADTQYF
TGTGCCAGCTCACCTAAAGCAGATACGCAGTATTTT
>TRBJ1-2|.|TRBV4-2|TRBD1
CASSPTTGNYGYTF
TGTGCCAGCAGCCCCACGACAGGGAACTATGGCTACACCTTC
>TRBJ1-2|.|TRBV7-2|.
CASSLLNYGYTF
TGTGCCAGCAGCTTATTGAACTATGGCTACACCTTC
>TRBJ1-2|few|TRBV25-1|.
CASTAETIHGYTF
TGTGCCAGCACCGCCGAGACAATCCATGGCTACACCTTC
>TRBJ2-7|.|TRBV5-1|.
CASSLDSPASYEQYF
TGCGCCAGCAGCTTGGACAGCCCAGCCTCCTACGAGCAGTACTTC
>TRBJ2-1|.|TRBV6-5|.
CASSYSAPSRREQFF
TGTGCCAGCAGTTACTCTGCCCCGTCTAGACGGGAGCAGTTCTTC
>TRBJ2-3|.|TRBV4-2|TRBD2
CASSHGTSGVTDTQYF
TGTGCCAGCAGCCATGGCACTAGCGGGGTCACAGATACGCAGTATTTT
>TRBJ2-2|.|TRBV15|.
CATSRGKDPGELFF
TGTGCCACCAGCAGAGGGAAGGATCCCGGGGAGCTGTTTTTT
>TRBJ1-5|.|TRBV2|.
CASSGDRTTNQPQHF
TGTGCCAGCAGTGGTGACAGGACTACTAATCAGCCCCAGCATTTT
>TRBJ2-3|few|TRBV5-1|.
CASSDQQLTDTQYF
TGCGCCAGCAGCGACCAACAGCTCACAGATACGCAGTATTTT
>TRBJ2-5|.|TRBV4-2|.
CASSQERGETQYF
TGTGCCAGCAGCCAAGAACGCGGGGAGACCCAGTACTTC
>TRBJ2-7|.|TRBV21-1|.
CASTGIYEQYF
TGTGCCAGCACAGGGATCTACGAGCAGTACTTC
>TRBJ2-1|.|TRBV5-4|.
CASSPEAAKGNEQFF
TGTGCCAGCAGCCCGGAGGCAGCAAAGGGTAATGAGCAGTTCTTC
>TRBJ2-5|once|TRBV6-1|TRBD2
CASSTPGLAGGAGETQYF
TGTGCCAGCAGTACCCCGGGACTAGCGGGGGGGGCTGGAGAGACCCAGTACTTC
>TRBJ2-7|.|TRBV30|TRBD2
CACQISGIAYEQYF
TGTGCCTGCCAGATTAGCGGGATAGCCTACGAGCAGTACTTC
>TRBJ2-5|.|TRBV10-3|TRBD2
CAISFLAGGMETQYF
TGTGCCATCAGTTTCTTAGCGGGGGGGATGGAGACCCAGTACTTC
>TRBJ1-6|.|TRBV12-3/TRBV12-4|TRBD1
CASSLGLGGTGNNSPLHF
TGTGCCAGCAGTTTGGGGCTGGGGGGGACAGGGAATAATTCACCCCTCCACTTT
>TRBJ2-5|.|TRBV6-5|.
CASKVWGTQYF
TGTGCCAGCAAGGTCTGGGGGACCCAGTACTTC
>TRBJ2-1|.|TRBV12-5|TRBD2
CASGSGLLTYNEQFF
TGTGCTAGTGGCTCGGGACTACTGACCTACAATGAGCAGTTCTTC
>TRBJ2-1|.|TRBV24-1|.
CATGQGYNEQFF
TGTGCCACCGGCCAGGGGTACAATGAGCAGTTCTTC
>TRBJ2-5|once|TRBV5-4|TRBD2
CASSLERGTLETQYF
TGTGCCAGCAGCTTGGAGCGGGGGACGCTTGAGACCCAGTACTTC
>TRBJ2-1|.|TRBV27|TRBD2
CASSFRGGRRTNEQFF
TGTGCCAGCAGTTTTCGGGGCGGGAGAAGGACCAATGAGCAGTTCTTC
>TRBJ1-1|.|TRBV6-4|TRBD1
CASSADRGALNTEAFF
TGTGCCAGCAGCGCTGACAGGGGGGCATTGAACACTGAAGCTTTCTTT
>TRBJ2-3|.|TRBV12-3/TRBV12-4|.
CASSNLMATDTQYF
TGTGCCAGCAGTAACCTGATGGCGACAGATACGCAGTATTTT
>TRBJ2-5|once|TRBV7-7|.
CASSLAGGQQETQYF
TGTGCCAGCAGCTTAGCCGGGGGCCAACAAGAGACCCAGTACTTC
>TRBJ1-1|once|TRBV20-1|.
CSAWRNTEAFF
TGCAGTGCTTGGAGGAACACTGAAGCTTTCTTT
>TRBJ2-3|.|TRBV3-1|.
CASSQRWDRTDTQYF
TGTGCCAGCAGCCAAAGGTGGGATCGGACAGATACGCAGTATTTT
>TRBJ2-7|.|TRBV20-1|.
CSAAGNGVNEQYF
TGCAGTGCCGCTGGGAACGGGGTAAACGAGCAGTACTTC
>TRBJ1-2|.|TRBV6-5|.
CASSPARALYGYTF
TGTGCCAGCAGTCCAGCGAGGGCCCTATATGGCTACACCTTC
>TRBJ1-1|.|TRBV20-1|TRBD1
CSARTGFYTEAFF
TGCAGTGCTAGGACAGGGTTTTACACTGAAGCTTTCTTT
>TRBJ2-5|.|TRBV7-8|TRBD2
CASSLVPGGRETQYF
TGTGCCAGCAGCTTAGTTCCCGGGGGGAGAGAGACCCAGTACTTC
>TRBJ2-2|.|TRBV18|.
CASSPLLPGGDRELFF
TGTGCCAGCTCACCACTCTTGCCTGGTGGGGACAGGGAGCTGTTTTTT
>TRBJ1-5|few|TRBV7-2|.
CASSSHNQPQHF
TGTGCCAGCAGCTCTCACAATCAGCCCCAGCATTTT
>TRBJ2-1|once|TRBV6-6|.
CASSQYYNEQFF
TGTGCCAGCAGTCAATACTACAATGAGCAGTTCTTC
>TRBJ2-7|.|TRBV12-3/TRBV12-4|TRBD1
CASSPGTGTNEQYF
TGTGCCAGCAGTCCCGGGACAGGGACGAACGAGCAGTACTTC
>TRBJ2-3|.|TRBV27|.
CASSPRHVTDTQYF
TGTGCCAGCAGTCCCCGACACGTCACAGATACGCAGTATTTT